One sample yielded the 4 T cell receptor beta chains listed below, sequenced in a study of STAT3 mutations in large granular lymphocyte leukemia. Findings of the study overall: Every T-cell large granular lymphocyte leukemia patient had at least one immunodominant TCR beta clonotype.

Data came from immunoSEQ multiplex PCR; TCRdb stores just in-frame clones and leaves some out. Of about 2,100 clones in the sample, roughly 60% were seen once. What these receptors recognize is not known. The sample consisted of peripheral blood mononuclear cells. The receptors here all came from a man aged 55 to 69 with T-cell large granular lymphocyte leukemia. Some clones in this sample may be carry-over from other donors' samples.

This sequence joins TRBV5-6 and TRBJ1-2; D is ambiguous. This CDR3 has 13 residues. The germline V gene has CDR1 SGHDT and CDR2 YYEEEE. V was trimmed by 5 bases and J by 1 base, leaving 9 bases between them. CDR3 sequence: CASRNDYNYGYTF. CDR3 DNA sequence: TGTGCCAGCAGAAATGATTATAACTATGGCTACACCTTC. Combining the CDR3 with reference TRBV5-6 and TRBJ1-2 gives the whole variable domain DAGVTQSPTHLIKTRGQQVTLRCSPKSGHDTVSWYQQALGQGPQFIFQYYEEEERQRGNFPDRFSGHQFPNYSSELNVNALLLGDSALYLCASRNDYNYGYTFGSGTRLTVV.

The rearrangement links TRBV18 to TRBJ1-6; possible D gene TRBD1, 5 bases. The length of the CDR3 is 17 residues. Germline CDR1 reads KGHSH; CDR2 reads LQKENI. The V gene lost 4 bases and the J gene lost 0 bases, with 13 bases spanning the gap. CDR3 region: CASSRAPGDSYNSPLHF. CDR3 bases: TGTGCCAGCTCACGGGCACCGGGGGACTCCTATAATTCACCCCTCCACTTT.

This clone was seen a handful of times. This chain links TRBV6-6 with TRBJ2-1; 9 bases agree with TRBD2. Germline CDR1 reads MNHNY; CDR2 reads SVGAGI (reference sequence). This CDR3 has 15 residues. Trimming took 6 bases from V and 1 from J; bases not matched to a gene: 4. CDR3 residues: CASSRGGGSYNEQFF. The DNA of the CDR3 is TGTGCCAGCAGCCGCGGGGGGGGATCCTACAATGAGCAGTTCTTC.

The V and J genes are TRBV5-4 and TRBJ2-7, with no clear D. CDR1 and CDR2 from the germline V gene are SGHNT and YYREEE (reference sequence). The CDR3 runs 12 residues. V was pared by 4 bases and J by 6 bases, with 11 bases between. CDR3 bases: TGTGCCAGCAGCAGTGGGGATGTCGAGCAGTACTTC. It yields the protein CASSSGDVEQYF.